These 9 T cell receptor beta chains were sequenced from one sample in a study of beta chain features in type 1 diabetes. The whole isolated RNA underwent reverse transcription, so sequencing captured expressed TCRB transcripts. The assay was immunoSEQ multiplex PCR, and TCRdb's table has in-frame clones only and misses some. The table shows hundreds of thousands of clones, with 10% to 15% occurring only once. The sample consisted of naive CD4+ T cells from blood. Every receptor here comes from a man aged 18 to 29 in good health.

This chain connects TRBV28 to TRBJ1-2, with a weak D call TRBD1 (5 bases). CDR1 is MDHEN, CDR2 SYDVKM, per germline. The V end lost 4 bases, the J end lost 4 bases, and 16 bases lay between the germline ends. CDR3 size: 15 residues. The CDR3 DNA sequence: TGTGCCAGCAGTTCAGGGCCAGCGTCGCTCTATGGCTACACCTTC. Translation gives CASSSGPASLYGYTF.

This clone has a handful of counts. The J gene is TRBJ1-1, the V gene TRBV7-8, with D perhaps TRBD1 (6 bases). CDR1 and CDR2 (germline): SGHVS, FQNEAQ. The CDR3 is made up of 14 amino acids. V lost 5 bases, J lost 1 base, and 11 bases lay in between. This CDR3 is CASSILRGNTEAFF. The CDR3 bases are TGTGCCAGCAGCATCCTCAGGGGGAACACTGAAGCTTTCTTT.

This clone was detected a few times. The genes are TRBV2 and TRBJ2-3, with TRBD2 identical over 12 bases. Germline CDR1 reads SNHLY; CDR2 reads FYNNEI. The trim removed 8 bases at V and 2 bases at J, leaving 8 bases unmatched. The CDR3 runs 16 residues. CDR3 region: CASGKLAGGVTDTQYF. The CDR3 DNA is TGTGCCAGCGGAAAACTAGCGGGAGGAGTCACAGATACGCAGTATTTT. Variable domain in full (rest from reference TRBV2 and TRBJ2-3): EPEVTQTPSHQVTQMGQEVILRCVPISNHLYFYWYRQILGQKVEFLVSFYNNEISEKSEIFDDQFSVERPDGSNFTLKIRSTKLEDSAMYFCASGKLAGGVTDTQYFGPGTRLTVL.

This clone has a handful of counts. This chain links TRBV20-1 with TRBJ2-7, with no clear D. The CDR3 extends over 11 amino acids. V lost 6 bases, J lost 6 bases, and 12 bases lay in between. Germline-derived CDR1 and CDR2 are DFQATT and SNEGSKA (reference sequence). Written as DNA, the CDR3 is TGCAGTGCCCTCCGAGAACCCGAGCAGTACTTC. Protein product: CSALREPEQYF.

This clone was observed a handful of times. CDR3 loop: CASRLRQGAGGANVLTF. The CDR3 DNA reads as TGTGCCAGTAGACTAAGACAGGGTGCAGGGGGGGCCAACGTCCTGACTTTC. V gene TRBV19 combines with J gene TRBJ2-6; 7 positions match TRBD1. V was clipped by 6 bases and J by 4 bases; unmatched bases: 12. CDR1 is LNHDA and CDR2 is SQIVND in the germline V gene (reference sequence). CDR3 length: 17 amino acids.

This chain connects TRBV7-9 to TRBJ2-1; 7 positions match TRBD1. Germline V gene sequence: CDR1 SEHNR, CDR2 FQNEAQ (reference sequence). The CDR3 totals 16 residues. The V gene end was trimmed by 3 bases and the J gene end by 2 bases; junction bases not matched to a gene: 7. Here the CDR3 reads CASSLRPGQTYNEQFF. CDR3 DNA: TGTGCCAGCAGCTTGAGACCGGGACAGACCTACAATGAGCAGTTCTTC.

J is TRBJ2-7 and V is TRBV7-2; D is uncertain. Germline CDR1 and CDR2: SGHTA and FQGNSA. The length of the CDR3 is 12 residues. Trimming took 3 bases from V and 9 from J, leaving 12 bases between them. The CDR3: CASSLGYSGQYF. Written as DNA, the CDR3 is TGTGCCAGCAGCTTGGGTTATTCAGGGCAGTACTTC.

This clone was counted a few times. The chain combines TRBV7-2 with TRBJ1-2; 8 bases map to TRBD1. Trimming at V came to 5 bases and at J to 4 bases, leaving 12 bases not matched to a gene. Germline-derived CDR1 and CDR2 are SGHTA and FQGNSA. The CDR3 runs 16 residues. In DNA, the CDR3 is TGTGCCAGCAGCATACGCAGGGGGCGAGGAACCTATGGCTACACCTTC. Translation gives CASSIRRGRGTYGYTF.

For the CDR3, the DNA is TGTGCCAGCAGTTCCGGGACTAGCTTGTTCTTC. Residues: CASSSGTSLFF. The chain couples TRBV28 to TRBJ2-1; TRBD2 aligns across 9 bases. The J segment lost 15 bases and the V segment lost 4 bases, leaving 4 bases of the junction unmatched. This CDR3 is 11 amino acids long. The germline V gene encodes CDR1 MDHEN and CDR2 SYDVKM.